The following is a TCR beta chain sequence with its context. The identical CDR3 is also encoded by other nucleotide sequences in the sample. Here immunoSEQ multiplex PCR was the method, and the copy in TCRdb shows in-frame clones only, minus some. The sample holds about 2.3 million clones, around 92% seen once. The sample comes from a study of shared clonotypes between healthy human individuals. Germline lookup yields CDR1 SGHRS and CDR2 YFSETQ. The CDR3 is made up of 14 amino acids. V lost 2 bases, J lost 2 bases, and 10 bases lay in between. Adult donors, all healthy and HIV-negative, had no recent acute infections or vaccinations. The study separated CD4+ cells into CD45RA+ naive and CD45RA-negative memory subsets.

The TCR sequence derives from a man younger than 35 in good health. Some clones in this sample may be carry-over from other donors' samples. The sequencing input was naive CD4+ T cells from PBMCs. Subset noted: CD45RA+ positively selected. V gene TRBV5-1 combines with J gene TRBJ1-1; D gene ambiguous. CDR3 DNA sequence: TGCGCCAGCAGCTTTGGTACGGCAAACACTGAAGCTTTCTTT. Translation: CASSFGTANTEAFF. The full variable domain, completed using reference TRBV5-1 and TRBJ1-1, is KAGVTQTPRYLIKTRGQQVTLSCSPISGHRSVSWYQQTPGQGLQFLFEYFSETQRNKGNFPGRFSGRQFSNSRSEMNVSTLELGDSALYLCASSFGTANTEAFFGQGTRLTVV.